The subject of this entry is one T cell receptor beta chain. Per the study methods: Reference gene primers were amplified, and this amplification served to estimate nucleated cell counts. TCRdb's copy holds only in-frame clones and misses some; the assay was immunoSEQ multiplex PCR. That table supplies the V and J calls and clone size; D and trimming were determined from the DNA. Of tens of thousands of clones listed, approximately 90% are singletons. This sample is drawn from a study of blood T cell repertoires in COVID-19. The wider study: PBMCs, B-cell-depleted T cells, or T cells provided the cDNA or gDNA that made up the material.

Trimming stripped 3 bases from V and 5 bases from J, with 10 bases between. CDR1 and CDR2 (germline): SEHNR, FQNEAQ (reference sequence). The CDR3 covers 13 residues. The source material was peripheral blood. The sequence derives from a woman older than 75 with active COVID-19. The chain employs TRBV7-9 and TRBJ1-1; D perhaps matches TRBD1 (6 bases). This chain's CDR3 is CASSLAGATEAFF. CDR3 in DNA: TGTGCCAGCAGCTTGGCGGGGGCGACTGAAGCTTTCTTT.